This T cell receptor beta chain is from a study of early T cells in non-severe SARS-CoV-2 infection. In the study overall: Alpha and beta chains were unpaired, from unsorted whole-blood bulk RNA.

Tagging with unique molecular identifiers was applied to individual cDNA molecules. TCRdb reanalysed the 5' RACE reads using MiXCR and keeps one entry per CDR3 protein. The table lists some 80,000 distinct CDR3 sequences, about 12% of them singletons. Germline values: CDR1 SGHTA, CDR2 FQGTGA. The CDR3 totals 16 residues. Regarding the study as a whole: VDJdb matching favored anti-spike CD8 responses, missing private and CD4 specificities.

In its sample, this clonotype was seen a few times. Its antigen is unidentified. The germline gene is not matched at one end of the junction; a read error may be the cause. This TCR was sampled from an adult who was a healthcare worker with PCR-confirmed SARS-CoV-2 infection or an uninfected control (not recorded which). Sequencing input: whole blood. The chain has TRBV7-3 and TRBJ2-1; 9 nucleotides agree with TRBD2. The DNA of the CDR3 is TGTGCCAGCAGCCCAATAGCGGGGGACTCCTACAATGAGCAGCTCTTC. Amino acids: CASSPIAGDSYNEQLF. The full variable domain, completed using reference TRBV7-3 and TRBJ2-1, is GAGVSQTPSNKVTEKGKYVELRCDPISGHTALYWYRQSLGQGPEFLIYFQGTGAADDSGLPNDRFFAVRPEGSVSTLKIQRTERGDSAVYLCASSPIAGDSYNEQLFGPGTRLTVL.